A single sample is the source of the 29 T cell receptor beta chains below, sequenced in a study of response to subunit inactivated influenza vaccine. MiXCR was run by TCRdb on the RT-PCR reads, yielding one entry per CDR3 protein. The sample shows approximately 520,000 distinct CDR3 sequences, 25% of them seen only once. This sample comprised CD4+ T cells sorted from PBMCs, obtained more than 4 days after vaccination. The source of these receptors is a man between 45 and 60 years old who received an inactivated influenza vaccine.

This clonotype was seen repeatedly, ten times or more. This chain joins TRBV7-9 and TRBJ2-1; 7 positions match TRBD1. This CDR3 has 17 residues. Germline values: CDR1 SEHNR, CDR2 FQNEAQ (reference sequence). V dropped 2 bases and J dropped 5; count of bases not matched to a gene: 12. DNA for the CDR3: TGTGCCAGCAGCTTAACCACAGGGGTCCCAGACAACAATGAGCAGTTCTTC. Encoded protein: CASSLTTGVPDNNEQFF. Drawing the rest from reference TRBV7-9 and TRBJ2-1, the complete variable domain is DTGVSQNPRHKITKRGQNVTFRCDPISEHNRLYWYRQTLGQGPEFLTYFQNEAQLEKSRLLSDRFSAERPKGSFSTLEIQRTEQGDSAMYLCASSLTTGVPDNNEQFFGPGTRLTVL.

This chain uses TRBV5-5 with TRBJ2-7; tentatively, D is TRBD1 (5 bases). V gave up 4 bases and J gave up 6 bases, with 11 bases separating them. CDR1 is SGHKS, CDR2 YYEKEE, per germline (reference sequence). The CDR3 runs to 12 residues. This CDR3 reads CASSLTEREQYF. Written as DNA, the CDR3 is TGTGCCAGCAGCCTGACAGAACGCGAGCAGTACTTC. Variable domain in full (rest from reference TRBV5-5 and TRBJ2-7): DAGVTQSPTHLIKTRGQQVTLRCSPISGHKSVSWYQQVLGQGPQFIFQYYEKEERGRGNFPDRFSARQFPNYSSELNVNALLLGDSALYLCASSLTEREQYFGPGTRLTVT.

The DNA for the CDR3 is TGCAGCGTTGAAGTCGTGGGCGGGAGAAGGACGGAGACCCAGTACTTC. Its translation is CSVEVVGGRRTETQYF. This chain uses TRBV29-1 with TRBJ2-5; 7 nucleotides match TRBD2. V trimming: 1 base; J trimming: 5 bases; junction bases outside the gene matches: 13. Germline assignment: CDR1 SQVTM and CDR2 ANQGSEA. The CDR3 is 16 amino acids.

This clonotype has more than one count but fewer than ten. This chain connects TRBV20-1 to TRBJ2-1; D may be TRBD1 or TRBD2 (5 bases each). Germline V gene sequence: CDR1 DFQATT, CDR2 SNEGSKA (reference sequence). The CDR3 length is 14 residues. V lost 6 bases and J lost 8, with 20 bases in between. As DNA, the CDR3 is TGCAGTGCAGTGGGACGGATCAGGAGTCATGAGCAGTTCTTC. Translated, it gives CSAVGRIRSHEQFF.

The chain uses TRBV4-1 and TRBJ2-6, with D possibly being TRBD1 (6 bases). Trimming cost V 0 bases and J 4 bases, with 25 bases left between them. Germline values: CDR1 MGHRA, CDR2 YSYEKL. The CDR3 contains 21 residues. For the CDR3, the DNA is TGCGCCAGCAGCCAAGAATTCCCCAGGACAGCCACTTCTCCCGGGGCCAACGTCCTGACTTTC. Its translation: CASSQEFPRTATSPGANVLTF.

The V gene is TRBV2, the J gene TRBJ1-2, with D perhaps TRBD1 (5 bases). CDR1 is SNHLY, CDR2 FYNNEI, per germline. V dropped 6 bases and J dropped 5 bases, with 25 bases sitting between them. The CDR3 contains 17 residues. CDR3 DNA sequence: TGTGCCAGCAGGGGGGTGGGGGTCCTCCAATTGTCGTATGGCTACACCTTC. It is translated as CASRGVGVLQLSYGYTF.

This clonotype has just a few counts. The chain has TRBV25-1 and TRBJ1-2, with a weak D call TRBD1 (5 bases). Looked up from germline, CDR1 is MGHDK and CDR2 is SYGVNS. The V end was cut by 9 bases, the J end by 5 bases, with 13 bases between. The CDR3 loop spans 12 amino acids. CDR3: CASRGDNYGYTF. In DNA form, the CDR3 reads TGTGCCAGTAGGGGAGACAATTATGGCTACACCTTC.

This clonotype was seen ten or more times. V and J are TRBV6-5 and TRBJ2-3, with D uncertain. The CDR3 length is 14 residues. Germline V gene lookup returns CDR1 MNHEY and CDR2 SVGAGI. V shed 2 bases and J shed 2 bases, with 8 bases lying between them. This CDR3 reads CASSYRALTDTQYF. CDR3 DNA sequence: TGTGCCAGCAGTTACCGGGCCCTCACAGATACGCAGTATTTT.

This clonotype showed up just a few times. The chain links TRBV9 to TRBJ2-3; 7 bases are a match to TRBD1. The CDR3 loop spans 18 amino acids. With V trimmed by 0 bases and J by 1 base, 11 bases remained unmatched. Germline CDR1 reads SGDLS; CDR2 reads YYNGEE. DNA of the CDR3: TGTGCCAGCAGCGTAGGGGCTAGGACAGGCCCTGGCACAGATACGCAGTATTTT. This sequence encodes CASSVGARTGPGTDTQYF.

The rearrangement joins TRBV7-6 to TRBJ2-7, with D perhaps TRBD1 or TRBD2 (5 bases each). Per the germline V gene, CDR1 is SGHVS and CDR2 is FNYEAQ. The CDR3 extends over 14 amino acids. V lost 5 bases, J lost 7 bases, and 18 bases lay in between. CDR3 coding DNA: TGTGCCAGCAGCCAGTTGAGGGGTGCGGATGAGCAGTACTTC. Its translation is CASSQLRGADEQYF.

This clonotype was observed a handful of times. The chain employs TRBV3-1 and TRBJ2-5; 8 bases align to TRBD1. The CDR3 has 14 residues. V trimming: 4 bases; J trimming: 4 bases; junction bases outside the gene matches: 5. Germline CDR1 and CDR2: LGHDT and YNNKEL (reference sequence). The CDR3 loop reads CASSLNGQGETQYF. The CDR3 nucleotides read TGTGCCAGCAGCCTTAACGGACAGGGAGAGACCCAGTACTTC.

CDR3 sequence: CASSQEWTGNYEQYF. The CDR3 DNA reads as TGTGCCAGCAGCCAAGAATGGACAGGGAACTACGAGCAGTACTTC. This chain uses TRBV3-1 with TRBJ2-7; TRBD1 matches 8 bases. CDR3 size: 15 residues. CDR1 and CDR2 (germline): LGHDT, YNNKEL (reference sequence). V was clipped by 0 bases and J by 3 bases; unmatched bases: 4.

This clonotype showed up just a few times. V usage is TRBV20-1 and J usage is TRBJ1-6; a weak D match, TRBD1 (6 bases). V was cut by 4 bases and J by 7 bases, with 20 bases left in between. This CDR3 spans 16 amino acids. The germline CDR1 and CDR2 sequences are DFQATT and SNEGSKA (reference sequence). The CDR3 nucleotides read TGCAGTGCTATACGACAGGCGACCGTATTGAATTCACCCCTCCACTTT. Its protein is CSAIRQATVLNSPLHF.

This clonotype was picked up a small number of times. V usage is TRBV5-1 and J usage is TRBJ2-3; D is ambiguous. V was shortened by 2 bases and J by 6 bases, with 13 bases between the two germline ends. The CDR3 is 14 amino acids. Germline V gene sequence: CDR1 SGHRS, CDR2 YFSETQ. The CDR3 DNA reads TGCGCCAGCAGCTTCTCTAGGGTCGGGGATACGCAGTATTTT. Amino acids: CASSFSRVGDTQYF. Full variable domain (outside the CDR3, taken from reference TRBV5-1 and TRBJ2-3): KAGVTQTPRYLIKTRGQQVTLSCSPISGHRSVSWYQQTPGQGLQFLFEYFSETQRNKGNFPGRFSGRQFSNSRSEMNVSTLELGDSALYLCASSFSRVGDTQYFGPGTRLTVL.

This chain uses TRBV27 with TRBJ2-2; no clear D gene. The germline V gene has CDR1 MNHEY and CDR2 SMNVEV (reference sequence). This CDR3 contains 16 residues. Trimming took 1 base from V and 2 from J, leaving 11 bases between them. CDR3 loop: CASSLYSALNTGELFF. DNA of the CDR3: TGTGCCAGCAGTTTATACAGCGCCCTAAACACCGGGGAGCTGTTTTTT.

V and J are TRBV7-2 and TRBJ2-7; possible D gene TRBD1, 5 bases. Germline CDR1 SGHTA, CDR2 FQGNSA. Trimming removed 2 bases at V and 1 base at J, with 12 bases between. The CDR3 totals 15 residues. The CDR3: CASSLRPQGSYEQYF. CDR3 DNA sequence: TGTGCCAGCAGCTTACGCCCGCAGGGTTCCTACGAGCAGTACTTC.

The rearrangement joins TRBV5-1 to TRBJ1-2, with D unclear. The CDR3 sequence is 14 residues long. Germline V gene sequence: CDR1 SGHRS, CDR2 YFSETQ. Trimming removed 0 bases from V and 4 bases from J, with 10 bases in between. In DNA form, the CDR3 reads TGCGCCAGCAGCTTGGCCGAGGCCTTCTATGGCTACACCTTC. Its translation is CASSLAEAFYGYTF.

The sample holds a few counts of this clonotype. The chain employs TRBV5-5 and TRBJ2-1; 8 nucleotides agree with TRBD1. The CDR3 totals 14 residues. Germline CDR1 SGHKS, CDR2 YYEKEE (reference sequence). V lost 0 bases, J lost 9 bases, and 5 bases stayed unmatched. The CDR3 nucleotides are TGTGCCAGCAGCTTGGCCAGGGGGCATGGTGAGCAGTTCTTC. Residues: CASSLARGHGEQFF.

The gene calls are TRBV5-1 and TRBJ2-6, with TRBD1 identical over 7 bases. The CDR3 totals 17 residues. V shed 0 bases, J shed 1 base, and the junction held 4 bases outside the gene matches. CDR1 is SGHRS and CDR2 is YFSETQ in the germline V gene. The CDR3 bases are TGCGCCAGCAGCTTGGCCGGGACAGCTTCTGGGGCCAACGTCCTGACTTTC. Amino acids: CASSLAGTASGANVLTF.

In its sample, this clonotype was seen a few times. The rearrangement links TRBV2 to TRBJ2-3, with TRBD1 matching 8 bases. The CDR3 has 16 residues. J was trimmed by 0 bases and V by 7 bases; bases with no gene match: 9. In germline, CDR1 is SNHLY, CDR2 FYNNEI. The CDR3 region is CASKLDRASSTDTQYF. CDR3 sequence (DNA): TGTGCCAGCAAATTGGACAGGGCCTCTAGCACAGATACGCAGTATTTT.

CDR3 coding DNA: TGTGCCAGCAGTTTCGCCGGGACAACCTATGGCTACACCTTC. This gives the protein CASSFAGTTYGYTF. This chain connects TRBV6-5 to TRBJ1-2; TRBD1 is a possible D gene (6 bases). The length of the CDR3 is 14 residues. Germline V lookup: CDR1 MNHEY, CDR2 SVGAGI. The germline V and J ends were trimmed by 4 bases and 4 bases, with 13 bases remaining between them.

V is TRBV5-1 and J is TRBJ2-5; D is uncertain. Looked up from germline, CDR1 is SGHRS and CDR2 is YFSETQ. Trimming took off 1 base at V and 1 base at J, with 8 bases between the two ends. The CDR3 runs 14 residues. CDR3 sequence (DNA): TGCGCCAGCAGCTTGAGCTCGTTCCAAGAGACCCAGTACTTC. Translation: CASSLSSFQETQYF.

This clonotype appeared a few times. The chain recombines TRBV11-2 with TRBJ2-1, with TRBD2 as a possible D gene (7 bases). This CDR3 is built from 15 residues. Germline CDR1 is SGHAT and CDR2 is FQNNGV. With 0 bases removed from V and 12 bases from J, the gap between germline ends came to 18 bases. The CDR3: CASSLDAGANRRQFF. In nucleotides, the CDR3 is TGTGCCAGCAGCTTAGATGCGGGGGCCAATCGACGGCAGTTCTTC. Looking up the rest from reference TRBV11-2 and TRBJ2-1 gives the full variable domain: EAGVAQSPRYKIIEKRQSVAFWCNPISGHATLYWYQQILGQGPKLLIQFQNNGVVDDSQLPKDRFSAERLKGVDSTLKIQPAKLEDSAVYLCASSLDAGANRRQFFGPGTRLTVL.

This clonotype has a count of ten or more. The chain combines TRBV5-1 with TRBJ2-7, with 7 bases that match TRBD1. Unmatched junction bases numbered 1, after V lost 3 bases and J lost 1 base. This CDR3 contains 13 residues. CDR1 and CDR2 (germline): SGHRS, YFSETQ. CDR3 loop: CASSSTGSYEQYF. As DNA, the CDR3 is TGCGCCAGCAGCTCGACAGGGTCCTACGAGCAGTACTTC.

The chain employs TRBV28 and TRBJ2-1; TRBD1 is a possible D gene (7 bases). This CDR3 spans 15 amino acids. V was shortened by 1 base and J by 6 bases, with 13 bases between the two germline ends. Germline CDR1 is MDHEN and CDR2 is SYDVKM. The CDR3 here is CASSLSSQGGNEQFF. The CDR3 nucleotides read TGTGCCAGCAGTTTATCCAGCCAGGGGGGCAATGAGCAGTTCTTC.

The V call is TRBV10-3, the J call TRBJ1-1; the D gene is possibly TRBD1 (5 bases). Trimming took 6 bases from V and 0 from J, leaving 8 bases between them. Germline V gene lookup returns CDR1 ENHRY and CDR2 SYGVKD. This CDR3 has 13 residues. The DNA for the CDR3 is TGTGCCATCAGGGGACCGCTGAACACTGAAGCTTTCTTT. This translates into CAIRGPLNTEAFF.

This clonotype was seen more than once but under ten times. A much larger clonotype is one base distant, so this may be a read error. V usage is TRBV5-1 and J usage is TRBJ2-3; TRBD2 is a possible D gene (6 bases). The CDR3 sequence is 14 residues long. V was trimmed by 1 base and J by 3 bases, leaving 9 bases between them. CDR1 is SGHRS, CDR2 YFSETQ, per germline. CDR3 protein: CASSLQLATDTQYF. CDR3 DNA sequence: TGCGCCAGCAGCTTGCAACTAGCTACAGATACGCAGTATTTT.

This clonotype was counted only a few times. The chain joins TRBV12-3 or TRBV12-4 to TRBJ2-2, with 8 bases lining up with TRBD1. This CDR3 is built from 15 residues. Trimming cost V 6 bases and J 1 base; bases outside gene matches: 4. CDR3 region: CASRTTGVNTGELFF. CDR3 DNA: TGTGCCAGCAGGACGACAGGGGTGAACACCGGGGAGCTGTTTTTT.

This chain uses TRBV7-6 with TRBJ1-5; no clear D gene. The CDR3 runs to 12 residues. Per the germline V gene, CDR1 is SGHVS and CDR2 is FNYEAQ. V was shortened by 1 base and J by 10 bases, with 8 bases between the two germline ends. CDR3 sequence: CASSLGMGPQHF. The CDR3, as DNA: TGTGCCAGCAGCTTAGGTATGGGCCCCCAGCATTTT.